This TCR beta chain emerged from a study of T cell repertoires and leukemia-associated antigens. Study-wide context: Samples yielded about 3 to 5.0 million effective reads each, approximately 15 million overall. The study's findings and limits: No direct test of specificity or function was done for expanded clones.

From the 5' RACE reads, TCRdb called clonotypes with MiXCR, one entry per CDR3 protein. Found here are 12,000 or so distinct CDR3 sequences, over 40% of them singletons; the top ten hold 33%. V was pared by 11 bases and J by 0 bases, with 14 bases between. Germline V gives CDR1 ENHRY, CDR2 SYGVKD. The CDR3 contains 14 residues. On this clonotype itself: What it recognizes is unknown.

The rearrangement joins TRBV10-3 to TRBJ2-1, with D perhaps given as TRBD1 or TRBD2 (6 bases each). Sequences were obtained from CD3+ T cells sorted from blood and cultured. This receptor was obtained from a female donor in good health. CDR3 DNA: TGTGCCGTTGCGGGACAAGCCTCCTACAATGAGCAGTTCTTC. Protein sequence: CAVAGQASYNEQFF.